The clone carrying this TCR beta chain has a single count. Its antigen is as yet unknown. These data belong to a study of cytomegalovirus exposure and HLA in healthy donors. Overall study findings and caveats: The authors later found TCR association rates varying by HLA locus, with DRB1 most and HLA-C fewest. Per a prior analysis, the majority of TCR beta V segments were productive roughly 87% or roughly 30% of the time.

The PCR contained 60 Vbeta and 13 Jbeta primers. In the original processing: Around 10 million of the 60 million to 80 million unique TCR beta chains counted in a later analysis were shared. Only in-frame clones appear in the TCRdb table, and some are missing; sequencing was by immunoSEQ multiplex PCR. V, J and clone size are taken as reported in that table, and D and trimming were inferred from the DNA itself. This table has roughly 150,000 clones, approximately 83% appearing once. These donors counted as nominally healthy when sampled, but unrecorded immune exposures were likely. V lost 5 bases and J lost 3, with 14 bases in between. The CDR3 sequence is 14 residues long. CDR1 and CDR2 from the germline V gene are SGHDT and YYEEEE.

Sequenced material: PBMCs. This chain connects TRBV5-6 to TRBJ1-2; no clear D. This clonotype originated in a male donor in good health and CMV-seronegative. The CDR3 is CASSAGNRDYGYTF. The CDR3 DNA is TGTGCCAGCAGTGCCGGGAATAGGGACTATGGCTACACCTTC.